The 14 T cell receptor beta chains below come from one sample, sequenced in a study of tumor-infiltrating lymphocytes in primary liver carcinoma. Between roughly 20 and 33 mg of unsorted bulk tissue served as the source from which RNA and DNA were co-extracted. Production of TCR beta cDNA used around 460 ng total RNA together with a constant-region primer. Sequencing libraries for TCR beta derived from three nested multiplex PCR rounds that used slightly modified ARM-PCR. A C-beta reverse primer and TRBV1-TRBV30 forward primers served in each of the first two PCR rounds, at 10 cycles apiece. TCRdb ran MiXCR on the multiplex PCR reads and lists one entry per CDR3 protein. The data show fewer than 250,000 distinct CDR3 sequences, just under 85% seen once. The specimen sequenced was tumor tissue from primary liver carcinoma. The receptor source for this set is a man aged 40-55 years with primary liver carcinoma and hepatitis B virus infection.

This clonotype was seen once. The rearrangement uses TRBV5-1 and TRBJ1-2; D unresolved. V was clipped by 6 bases and J by 4 bases, with 13 bases between them. The CDR3 consists of 13 residues. CDR1 is SGHRS, CDR2 YFSETQ, per germline. The CDR3 nucleotides are TGCGCCAGCATCACCCGGGATAGCTATGGCTACACCTTC. It translates to CASITRDSYGYTF.

Note on this clonotype: A read error is likely, as this CDR3 ends without the conserved phenylalanine or tryptophan. This chain uses TRBV11-1 with TRBJ2-7, with a tentative D call TRBD2 (6 bases). The length of the CDR3 is 15 residues. Germline V lookup: CDR1 SGHAT, CDR2 FQDESV (reference sequence). The CDR3 bases are TGCGCCAGCAGCTTAACGGGGTCGGGAGAATATGAGCAGTACTTA. Its protein product is CASSLTGSGEYEQYL.

The chain uses TRBV6-6 and TRBJ2-2, with D unresolved. The V gene's germline CDR1 is MNHNY and CDR2 SVGAGI (reference sequence). The CDR3 contains 14 residues. As DNA, the CDR3 is TGTGTCGGCAGTTACGGAAAGAACACCGGGGAGCTGTTTTTT. Its protein product is CVGSYGKNTGELFF.

On this clonotype: At one of its ends the junction is not consistent with the germline gene, which may arise from a read error. The CDR3 spells CPSSSPEIQQETQYF. CDR3 nucleotide sequence: TGTCCCAGCAGTTCCCCCGAGATACAACAAGAGACCCAGTACTTC. This sequence joins TRBV6-2 or TRBV6-3 and TRBJ2-5; D ambiguous. The CDR3 extends over 15 amino acids. Germline CDR1 and CDR2: MNHEY and SVGEGT.

Details on this clonotype: The junction departs from the called germline gene at one end, perhaps through a read error. The chain carries TRBV6-2 or TRBV6-3 and TRBJ2-1, with TRBD2 as a possible D gene (6 bases). Germline CDR1 is MNHEY and CDR2 is SVGEGT. The CDR3 has 13 residues. The CDR3 region has the DNA TGTGCCAGCAGCCGGCTAGCGAATAATGAGCAGTTTTTC. This gives the protein CASSRLANNEQFF.

In the case of this clonotype: A junction boundary mismatches the germline segment, possibly from a read error. The chain has TRBV12-3 or TRBV12-4 and TRBJ1-4; the D is unclear. The CDR3 is made up of 14 amino acids. CDR3 sequence (DNA): TGTGCCAGCAATTTAAGTAGGGTTGGTGAAAAACTGTTTTTT. Protein: CASNLSRVGEKLFF.

About this clonotype: This sequence may be a read error, since a much larger clone differs from it by one base. This chain joins TRBV5-1 and TRBJ2-7; D possibly matches TRBD1 or TRBD2 (5 bases each). Trimming removed 3 bases from V and 9 bases from J, with 19 bases in between. Germline CDR1 and CDR2: SGHRS and YFSETQ. This CDR3 is built from 14 residues. CDR3 residues: CASSSGPVNPWQYF. The CDR3 nucleotides are TGCGCCAGCAGCTCGGGACCAGTTAACCCGTGGCAGTACTTC.

A remark on this clonotype: At one boundary the junction diverges from the germline segment, which might be a read error. The chain combines TRBV12-3 or TRBV12-4 with TRBJ2-2; D possibly corresponds to TRBD1 (5 bases). The CDR3 contains 14 residues. CDR3 amino acids: CASMVTANTGELFF. For the CDR3, the DNA is TGTGCTAGCATGGTGACAGCGAACACCGGGGAGCTGTTTTTT.

This clonotype was detected once. The junction departs from the called germline gene at one end, perhaps through a read error. The chain carries TRBV5-1 and TRBJ2-7, with D possibly TRBD1 on 5 matching bases. CDR3 length: 12 residues. Germline CDR1 is SGHRS and CDR2 is YFSETQ. CDR3 in DNA: TGCGCCAGCAGTTTGGTCAGGGCCGAGCAGTACTTT. Translated: CASSLVRAEQYF.

This clonotype appeared many times. The J gene is TRBJ1-1, the V gene TRBV28, with D unresolved. The germline V gene has CDR1 MDHEN and CDR2 SYDVKM. Deletions cut 5 bases from V and 3 bases from J, with 10 bases between. This CDR3 region has 13 residues. This CDR3 reads CASSPRVDTEAFF. The CDR3 nucleotides read TGTGCCAGCAGTCCTAGGGTGGACACTGAAGCTTTCTTT. The entire variable domain, with the rest obtained from reference TRBV28 and TRBJ1-1, is as follows: DVKVTQSSRYLVKRTGEKVFLECVQDMDHENMFWYRQDPGLGLRLIYFSYDVKMKEKGDIPEGYSVSREKKERFSLILESASTNQTSMYLCASSPRVDTEAFFGQGTRLTVV.

Comments on this clonotype: At one of its ends the junction is not consistent with the germline gene, which may arise from a read error. This chain uses TRBV20-1 with TRBJ2-1, with TRBD2 identical over 9 bases. The CDR3 totals 14 residues. The germline V gene encodes CDR1 DFQATT and CDR2 SNEGSKA (reference sequence). CDR3 region: CSASRLAGNKEQFF. CDR3 in DNA: TGTAGTGCTAGTAGGCTAGCGGGGAACAAAGAGCAGTTCTTC.

Turning to this clonotype: One end of the junction varies from germline; a read error may be responsible. This chain connects TRBV6-1 to TRBJ2-7; D is unresolved. Germline CDR1 and CDR2: MNHNS and SASEGT. The CDR3 spans 13 residues. This CDR3 reads CGSSESYDLGQYF. For the CDR3, the DNA is TGTGGCAGCAGTGAATCTTACGACCTCGGGCAGTACTTC.

About this clonotype itself: The final CDR3 position lacks the conserved phenylalanine or tryptophan, pointing to a likely read error. The chain is built from TRBV29-1 and TRBJ2-2; TRBD1 matches at 9 bases. The germline gives CDR1 SQVTM, CDR2 ANQGSEA. CDR3 length: 14 residues. Unmatched junction bases numbered 4, after V lost 6 bases and J lost 2 bases. The CDR3 region is CSVGTGPNTGELFL. CDR3 bases: TGCAGCGTAGGGACAGGGCCAAACACCGGGGAGCTGTTTCTT.

The chain combines TRBV11-2 with TRBJ2-1; no clear D gene. The CDR3 extends over 16 amino acids. CDR1 and CDR2 from the germline V gene are SGHAT and FQNNGV. The V end was cut by 7 bases, the J end by 3 bases, with 19 bases between. CDR3: CASTFSSQSCYNEQFF. The DNA for the CDR3 is TGTGCCAGCACTTTTTCTAGTCAGAGTTGCTACAATGAGCAGTTCTTC.